This T cell receptor beta chain came from a study of T cell repertoires in cytomegalovirus infection (dated by TCRdb to about 2019). The study in broad terms: Alongside well-studied HLA-B-restricted epitopes, the peptide stimulations were aimed at recently identified HLA-C-restricted CMV epitopes, whose presentation resists viral immunomodulation. The HLA type of each donor mattered for the analysis, because public TCR beta signatures pointed to carriage of CMV infection along with the matching HLA type. Paper-wide results and their limitations: The ex vivo response was dominated by HLA-C-restricted CMV-specific TCR beta clonotypes, which also provided the single most frequent clonotype in two of eight donors. In both this cohort and an independent cohort of 352 donors, the cumulative frequency of public TCR beta family members distinguished carriers of CMV infection plus the relevant HLA type.

As for this clonotype: What antigen it recognizes has not been identified. No base quality values were provided; no much bigger clone lies one nucleotide off.

TCRdb names Illumina HiSeq 1500 as the instrument used. The public sequencing data were trimmed at Q25 with fastp and processed into clonotypes with MiXCR by TCRdb, which kept only in-frame beta chains. Every CDR3 protein is listed once, alongside the most common genes and DNA of its rows. The sample table lists roughly 150,000 distinct CDR3 sequences, more than 30% of them with a count of one. The ten largest clones take up 45% to 60% of the sample. Taken with the paper, the label for treatment or condition translates to: in vitro stimulation with specific CMV peptide epitopes to enrich CMV-specific T cells. Sequences SGHTA (CDR1) and FQGNSA (CDR2) are obtained from the germline V gene. The CDR3, cysteine through phenylalanine, is 15 amino acids long. Only the CDR3 portion is preserved as DNA: 45 bases, with reading frame beginning at the first base. V and J are trimmed by 1 base and 4 bases, and the gene matches miss 4 bases of the junction.

This TCR derives from a human donor in good health (CMV status not recorded). Some clones in this sample may be carry-over from other donors' samples. Here the chain combines TRBV7-2 and TRBJ2-7, with TRBD2 matching 10 junction bases. This sample comprised CD8+ T cells from cultured PBMCs, obtained from culture after CMV antigen stimulation. Here is the DNA: TGTGCCAGCAGCTTAGGCAGCGGGGGGGAATACGAGCAGTACTTC. This is translated as CASSLGSGGEYEQYF.